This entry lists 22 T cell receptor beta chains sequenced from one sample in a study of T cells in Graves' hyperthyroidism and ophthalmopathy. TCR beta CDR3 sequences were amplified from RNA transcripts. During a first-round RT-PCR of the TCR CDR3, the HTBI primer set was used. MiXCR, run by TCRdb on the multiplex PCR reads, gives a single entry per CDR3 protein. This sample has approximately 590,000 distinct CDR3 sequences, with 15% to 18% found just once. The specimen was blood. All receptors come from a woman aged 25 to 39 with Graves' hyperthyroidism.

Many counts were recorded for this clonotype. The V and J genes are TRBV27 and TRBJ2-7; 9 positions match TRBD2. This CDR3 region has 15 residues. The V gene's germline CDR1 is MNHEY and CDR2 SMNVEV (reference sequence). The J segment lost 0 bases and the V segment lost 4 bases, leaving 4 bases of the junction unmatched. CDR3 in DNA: TGTGCCAGCAGTTCTTATAGCGGGAGCTCCTACGAGCAGTACTTC. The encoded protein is CASSSYSGSSYEQYF.

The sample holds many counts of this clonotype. The CDR3 region is CASSLQSSNEQFF. Written as DNA, the CDR3 is TGTGCCAGCAGCTTACAGTCTAGCAATGAGCAGTTCTTC. The chain couples TRBV7-3 to TRBJ2-1; D ambiguous. The length of the CDR3 is 13 residues. V was trimmed by 2 bases and J by 6 bases, leaving 8 bases between them. In germline, CDR1 is SGHTA, CDR2 FQGTGA.

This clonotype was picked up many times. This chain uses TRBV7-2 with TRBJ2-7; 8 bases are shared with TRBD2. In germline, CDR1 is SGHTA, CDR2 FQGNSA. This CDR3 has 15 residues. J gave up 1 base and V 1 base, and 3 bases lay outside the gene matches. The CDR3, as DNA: TGTGCCAGCAGCTTAGGGAGCGGGAGTTCCTACGAGCAGTACTTC. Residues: CASSLGSGSSYEQYF.

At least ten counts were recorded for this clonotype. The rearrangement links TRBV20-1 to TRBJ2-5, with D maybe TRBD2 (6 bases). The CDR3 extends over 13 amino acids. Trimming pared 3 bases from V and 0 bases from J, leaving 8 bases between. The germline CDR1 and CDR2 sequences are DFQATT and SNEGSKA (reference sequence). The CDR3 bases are TGCAGTGCTAGGCGGGGCGACCAAGAGACCCAGTACTTC. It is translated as CSARRGDQETQYF.

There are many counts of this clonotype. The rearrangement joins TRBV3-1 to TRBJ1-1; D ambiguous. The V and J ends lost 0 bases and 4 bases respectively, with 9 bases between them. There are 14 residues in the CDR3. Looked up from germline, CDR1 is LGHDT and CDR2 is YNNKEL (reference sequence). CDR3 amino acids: CASSQERSSTEAFF. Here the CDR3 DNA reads TGTGCCAGCAGCCAAGAGAGAAGCAGCACTGAAGCTTTCTTT.

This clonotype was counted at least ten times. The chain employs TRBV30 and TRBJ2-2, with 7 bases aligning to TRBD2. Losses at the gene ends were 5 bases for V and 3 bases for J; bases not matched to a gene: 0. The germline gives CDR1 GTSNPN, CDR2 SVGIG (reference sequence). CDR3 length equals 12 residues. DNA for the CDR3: TGTGCCTGGCGGGAGGACACCGGGGAGCTGTTTTTT. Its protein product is CAWREDTGELFF.

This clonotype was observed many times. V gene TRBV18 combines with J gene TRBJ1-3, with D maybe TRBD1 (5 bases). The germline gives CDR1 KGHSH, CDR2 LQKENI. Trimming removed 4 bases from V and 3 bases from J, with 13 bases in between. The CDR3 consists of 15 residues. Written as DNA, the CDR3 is TGTGCCAGCTCACTGAATCAGGGATATGGAAACACCATATATTTT. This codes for CASSLNQGYGNTIYF. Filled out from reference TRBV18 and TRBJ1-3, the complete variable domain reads NAGVMQNPRHLVRRRGQEARLRCSPMKGHSHVYWYRQLPEEGLKFMVYLQKENIIDESGMPKERFSAEFPKEGPSILRIQQVVRGDSAAYFCASSLNQGYGNTIYFGEGSWLTVV.

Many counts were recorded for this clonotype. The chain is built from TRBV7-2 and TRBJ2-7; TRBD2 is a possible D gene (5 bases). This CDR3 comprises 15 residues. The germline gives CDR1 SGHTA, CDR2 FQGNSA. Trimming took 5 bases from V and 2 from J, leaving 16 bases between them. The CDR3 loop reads CASSKSGVPPYEQYF. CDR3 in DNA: TGTGCCAGCAGCAAAAGCGGAGTTCCCCCCTACGAGCAGTACTTC.

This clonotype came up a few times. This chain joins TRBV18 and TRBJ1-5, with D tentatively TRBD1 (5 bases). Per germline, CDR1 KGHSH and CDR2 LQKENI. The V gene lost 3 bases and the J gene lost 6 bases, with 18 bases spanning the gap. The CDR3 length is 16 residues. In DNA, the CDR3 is TGTGCCAGCTCACCTGCGGGGAGGGGTCCTAGTCAGCCCCAGCATTTT. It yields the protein CASSPAGRGPSQPQHF.

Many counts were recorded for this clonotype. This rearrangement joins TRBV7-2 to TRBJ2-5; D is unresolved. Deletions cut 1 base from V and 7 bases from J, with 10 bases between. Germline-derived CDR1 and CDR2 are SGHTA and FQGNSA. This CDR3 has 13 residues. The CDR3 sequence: CASSLGGVGTQYF. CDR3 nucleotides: TGTGCCAGCAGCTTAGGAGGAGTAGGGACCCAGTACTTC.

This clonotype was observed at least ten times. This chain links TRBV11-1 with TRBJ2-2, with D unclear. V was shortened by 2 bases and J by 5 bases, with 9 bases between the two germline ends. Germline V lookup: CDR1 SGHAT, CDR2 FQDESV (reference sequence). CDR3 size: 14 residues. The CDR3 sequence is CASSLIPVTGELFF. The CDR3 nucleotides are TGTGCCAGCAGCTTAATACCCGTAACCGGGGAGCTGTTTTTT.

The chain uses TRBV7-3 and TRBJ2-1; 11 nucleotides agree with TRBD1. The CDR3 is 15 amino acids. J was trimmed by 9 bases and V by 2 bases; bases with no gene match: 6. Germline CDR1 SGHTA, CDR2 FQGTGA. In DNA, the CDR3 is TGTGCCAGCAGCTTACAGGACAGGGGGCGCGGTGAGCAGTTCTTC. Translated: CASSLQDRGRGEQFF.

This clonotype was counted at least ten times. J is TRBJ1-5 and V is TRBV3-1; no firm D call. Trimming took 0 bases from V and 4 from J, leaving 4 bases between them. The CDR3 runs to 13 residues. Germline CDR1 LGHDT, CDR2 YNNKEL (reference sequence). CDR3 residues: CASSQDWNQPQHF. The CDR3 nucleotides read TGTGCCAGCAGCCAAGATTGGAATCAGCCCCAGCATTTT.

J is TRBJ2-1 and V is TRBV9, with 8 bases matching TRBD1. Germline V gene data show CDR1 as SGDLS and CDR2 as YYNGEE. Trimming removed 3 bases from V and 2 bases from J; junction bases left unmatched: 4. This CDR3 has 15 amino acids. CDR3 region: CASSATGGTYNEQFF. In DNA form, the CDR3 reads TGTGCCAGCAGCGCCACAGGGGGGACCTACAATGAGCAGTTCTTC. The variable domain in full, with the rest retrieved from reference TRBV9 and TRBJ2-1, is DSGVTQTPKHLITATGQRVTLRCSPRSGDLSVYWYQQSLDQGLQFLIQYYNGEERAKGNILERFSAQQFPDLHSELNLSSLELGDSALYFCASSATGGTYNEQFFGPGTRLTVL.

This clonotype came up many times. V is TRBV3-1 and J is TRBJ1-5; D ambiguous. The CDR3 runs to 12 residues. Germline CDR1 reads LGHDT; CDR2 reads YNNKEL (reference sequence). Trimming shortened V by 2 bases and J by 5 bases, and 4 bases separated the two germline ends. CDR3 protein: CASSQQDQPQHF. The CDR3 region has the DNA TGTGCCAGCAGCCAACAAGATCAGCCCCAGCATTTT.

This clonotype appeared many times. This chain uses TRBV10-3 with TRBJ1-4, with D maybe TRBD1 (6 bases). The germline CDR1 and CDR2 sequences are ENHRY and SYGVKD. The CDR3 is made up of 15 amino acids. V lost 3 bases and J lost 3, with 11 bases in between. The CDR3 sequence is CAISDTGLSNEKLFF. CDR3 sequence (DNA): TGTGCCATCAGTGACACAGGGTTGTCTAATGAAAAACTGTTTTTT.

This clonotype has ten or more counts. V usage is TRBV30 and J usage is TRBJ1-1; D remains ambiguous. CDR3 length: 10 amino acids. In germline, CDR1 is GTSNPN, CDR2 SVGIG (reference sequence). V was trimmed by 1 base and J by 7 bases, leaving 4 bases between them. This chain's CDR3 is CAWSGVEAFF. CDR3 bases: TGTGCCTGGAGTGGGGTTGAAGCTTTCTTT.

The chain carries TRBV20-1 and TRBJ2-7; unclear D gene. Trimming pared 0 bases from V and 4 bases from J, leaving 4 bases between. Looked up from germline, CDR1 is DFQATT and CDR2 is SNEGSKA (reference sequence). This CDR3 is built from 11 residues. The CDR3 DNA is TGCAGTGCTAGAGAGGCTTACGAGCAGTACTTC. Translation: CSAREAYEQYF.

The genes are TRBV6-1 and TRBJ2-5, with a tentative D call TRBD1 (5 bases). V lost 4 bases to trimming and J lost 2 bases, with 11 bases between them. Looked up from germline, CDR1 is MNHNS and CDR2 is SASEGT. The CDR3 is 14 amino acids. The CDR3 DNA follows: TGTGCCAGCAGTGCTAGGGCAGGGCAAGAGACCCAGTACTTC. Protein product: CASSARAGQETQYF.

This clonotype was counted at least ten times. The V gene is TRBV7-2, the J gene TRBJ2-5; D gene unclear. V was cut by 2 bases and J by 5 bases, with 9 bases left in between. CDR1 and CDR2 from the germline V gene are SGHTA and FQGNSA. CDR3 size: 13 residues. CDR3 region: CASSLIPAETQYF. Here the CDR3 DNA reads TGTGCCAGCAGCTTAATCCCAGCGGAGACCCAGTACTTC.

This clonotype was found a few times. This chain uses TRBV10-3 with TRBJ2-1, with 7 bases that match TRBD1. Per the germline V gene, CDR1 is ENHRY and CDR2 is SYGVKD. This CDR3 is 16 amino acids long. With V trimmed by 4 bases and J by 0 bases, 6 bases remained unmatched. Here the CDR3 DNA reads TGTGCCATCAGTGGACAGGGCTATAGCTCCTACAATGAGCAGTTCTTC. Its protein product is CAISGQGYSSYNEQFF.

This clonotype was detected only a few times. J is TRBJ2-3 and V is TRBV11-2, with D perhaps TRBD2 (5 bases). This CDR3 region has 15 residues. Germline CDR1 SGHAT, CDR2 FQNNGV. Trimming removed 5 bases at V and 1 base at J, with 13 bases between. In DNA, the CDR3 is TGTGCCAGCAGCCAAGTCAGCGGTGGCACAGATACGCAGTATTTT. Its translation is CASSQVSGGTDTQYF. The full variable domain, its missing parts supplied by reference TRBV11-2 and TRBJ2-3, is EAGVAQSPRYKIIEKRQSVAFWCNPISGHATLYWYQQILGQGPKLLIQFQNNGVVDDSQLPKDRFSAERLKGVDSTLKIQPAKLEDSAVYLCASSQVSGGTDTQYFGPGTRLTVL.